These T cell receptor beta chains were read from a single sample in a study of blood T cell repertoires in COVID-19. Measured with immunoSEQ multiplex PCR; TCRdb has only the in-frame clones, and not every one. This sample has 200,000 to 250,000 clones, with around 90% found just once. What was sequenced was peripheral blood. These receptors originate from a young man with active or convalescent COVID-19. The CDR3 runs from the conserved cysteine through the conserved F or W. Fields, in order: V gene, D gene, J gene, clone size, CDR3 DNA, CDR3 protein. A D gene is named only where the DNA matches it firmly. The size field is filled for only some rows; it gives once, few, many or a size class.

>TRBV19|-|TRBJ1-4|once
TGTGCCAGTAGTTCGGGGGGAACTAATGAAAAACTGTTTTTT
CASSSGGTNEKLFF
>TRBV28|-|TRBJ1-2|-
TGTGCCAGCAGTTTCCCCCGACAGGACTATGGCTACACCTTC
CASSFPRQDYGYTF
>TRBV7-9|TRBD1|TRBJ2-5|-
TGTGCCAGCGGCCGGGACAGGGGGCTTCAAGAGACCCAGTACTTC
CASGRDRGLQETQYF
>TRBV12-5|-|TRBJ1-5|-
TGTGCTAGTGGGGACAGTTATAGCAATCAGCCCCAGCATTTT
CASGDSYSNQPQHF
>TRBV19|TRBD1|TRBJ2-4|once
TGTGCCAGTAGCGTACAGGGGGCGGCCAAAAACATTCAGTACTTC
CASSVQGAAKNIQYF
>TRBV27|-|TRBJ2-7|-
TGTGCCAGCAGTTACAGGGCGGCTAGCTACGAGCAGTACTTC
CASSYRAASYEQYF
>TRBV30|TRBD2|TRBJ2-1|-
TGTGCCTGGAGTGTGGGGGGGACCCGAGGCGGTGAGCAGTTCTTC
CAWSVGGTRGGEQFF
>TRBV28|-|TRBJ2-7|few
TGTGCCAGCAACACCCCTATGGACAGTTATAGTGGCTACGAGCAGTACTTC
CASNTPMDSYSGYEQYF
>TRBV5-3|TRBD1|TRBJ2-5|-
TGTGCCAGAAGCCCCCCCGGGACAGTTTTCTTTGGTTACTTC
CARSPPGTVFFGYF
>TRBV27|-|TRBJ1-3|-
TGTGCCAGCAGTATCACAGGGAACTCTGGAAACACCATATATTTT
CASSITGNSGNTIYF
>TRBV29-1|TRBD1|TRBJ2-2|-
TGCAGCGTTGTTACCTGGGGATCAGGACAGGGGTACACCGGGGAGCTGTTTTTT
CSVVTWGSGQGYTGELFF
>TRBV4-2|TRBD2|TRBJ2-7|-
TGTGCCAGCAGCCAAGGTTTTTCATCCACTAGCGGGTACGAGCAGTACTTC
CASSQGFSSTSGYEQYF
>TRBV29-1|-|TRBJ1-1|-
TGCAGCGTTGAGGGGCCCGTGTGGGGAAGCACTGAAGCTTTCTTT
CSVEGPVWGSTEAFF
>TRBV18|-|TRBJ1-6|-
TGTGCCAGCTCACCAAACCCCGCAGGGTATAATTCACCCCTCCACTTT
CASSPNPAGYNSPLHF
>TRBV29-1|TRBD2|TRBJ2-3|once
TGCAGCTCCCGAGCGGGAGGTGGAGGAGATACGCAGTATTTT
CSSRAGGGGDTQYF
>TRBV28|TRBD1|TRBJ1-1|-
TGTGCCAGCAGTCCTTCGGACAGGGTGTCCACTGAAGCTTTCTTT
CASSPSDRVSTEAFF
>TRBV3-1/TRBV3-2|TRBD2|TRBJ2-2|few
TGTGCCAGCAGCCGGGTGAGCGGGGCCAACACCGGGGAGCTGTTTTTT
CASSRVSGANTGELFF
>TRBV5-5|-|TRBJ2-1|few
TGTGCCAGCAGCTTGGTCGGGAGATCGAATGAGCAGTTCTTC
CASSLVGRSNEQFF
>TRBV19|-|TRBJ2-7|-
TGTGCCAGTAGCCCTGGGGCTACCTCCGGATACGAGCAGTACTTC
CASSPGATSGYEQYF
>TRBV6-5|-|TRBJ2-5|once
TGTGCCAGCAGCCCAGTATTAGCCGAGACCCAGTACTTC
CASSPVLAETQYF
>TRBV11-2|-|TRBJ1-2|-
TGTGCCAGCAGCTTAAGTAAAGGGGTTGGCTATGGCTACACCTTC
CASSLSKGVGYGYTF
>TRBV6-5|-|TRBJ2-3|once
TGTGCCAGCAGTTACAAGGGGCCGAAGGTCACAGATACGCAGTATTTT
CASSYKGPKVTDTQYF
>TRBV12-3/TRBV12-4|-|TRBJ1-5|-
TGTGCCTCGAATAGGGGTAATCAGCCCCAGCATTTT
CASNRGNQPQHF
>TRBV5-6|-|TRBJ1-2|-
TGTGCCAGCAGCCCCTATCCGGGCAGGGTAGACGGCTACACCTTC
CASSPYPGRVDGYTF
>TRBV4-3|TRBD2|TRBJ2-5|-
TGCGCCAGCAGCCAAGATGCCGGGAGGGACCAAGAGACCCAGTACTTC
CASSQDAGRDQETQYF
>TRBV11-2|TRBD2|TRBJ2-3|-
TGTGCCAGCAGCTTAGCGGCGGGAGGGAGCACAGATACGCAGTATTTT
CASSLAAGGSTDTQYF
>TRBV6-4|-|TRBJ1-5|-
TGTGCCAGCAGTGACGGTCGGTTCAGGGGCAGTAAGACGTGTAGCAATCAGCCCCAGCATTTT
CASSDGRFRGSKTCSNQPQHF
>TRBV7-2|TRBD1|TRBJ2-5|-
TGTGCCAGCAGCGTCGGGACAGTCCAAGAGACCCAGTACTTC
CASSVGTVQETQYF
>TRBV19|-|TRBJ1-5|-
TGTGCCAGTCAGGATTATAGCAATCAGCCCCAGCATTTT
CASQDYSNQPQHF
>TRBV27|TRBD2|TRBJ2-2|-
TGTGCCAGCAGTTTGGGTACTAGCGTGTTTCCCGGGGAGCTGTTTTTT
CASSLGTSVFPGELFF
>TRBV2|-|TRBJ2-5|-
TGTGCCAGCAGTGTGGGGGGAGAGACCCAGTACTTC
CASSVGGETQYF
>TRBV21-1|-|TRBJ1-4|-
TGTGCCAGCAGCAAAAAGGACCCCGGACAGTCGGGGGAAAAACTGTTTTTT
CASSKKDPGQSGEKLFF
>TRBV7-3|TRBD2|TRBJ2-3|-
TGTGCCAGCAGCTTAACGCACTCGACCTATAGCGGGAGCACAGATACGCAGTATTTT
CASSLTHSTYSGSTDTQYF
>TRBV6-5|TRBD2|TRBJ2-7|few
TGTGCCACGCGGGACTACTACGAGCAGTACTTC
CATRDYYEQYF
>TRBV6-5|TRBD1|TRBJ1-1|-
TGTGCCAGCAGCTTCGAGACAGGGGTTGCCACTGAAGCTTTCTTT
CASSFETGVATEAFF
>TRBV14|TRBD1|TRBJ2-5|-
TGTGCCAGCAGTAGGGGGCGAGAGACCCAGTACTTC
CASSRGRETQYF
>TRBV5-4|TRBD1|TRBJ2-7|-
TGTGCCAGCAGCTCGACAGGGGGAATCGAGCAGTACTTC
CASSSTGGIEQYF
>TRBV6-2/TRBV6-3|-|TRBJ2-1|-
TGTGCCAGCAGTTACTCGTCAGGGCGACAAACCTACAATGAGCAGTTCTTC
CASSYSSGRQTYNEQFF
>TRBV5-6|TRBD1|TRBJ2-1|-
TGTGCCAGCCAAGGGACAGGGGGCTATGAGCAGTTCTTC
CASQGTGGYEQFF
>TRBV11-3|TRBD2|TRBJ2-3|-
TGTGCCAGCAGCTTAGAATCTAGCGGGTATATAGATACGCAGTATTTT
CASSLESSGYIDTQYF
>TRBV18|-|TRBJ1-5|-
TGTGCCAGCTCACTCGACAGGTTTCTCAGCAATCAGCCCCAGCATTTT
CASSLDRFLSNQPQHF
>TRBV27|TRBD1|TRBJ2-7|-
TGTGCCAGCAGTTTTAGGACAGGGAATAACTACGAGCAGTACTTC
CASSFRTGNNYEQYF
>TRBV6-4|TRBD1|TRBJ2-7|-
TGTGCCAGCAGTGTCGAACAGGGGGATGAGCAGTACTTC
CASSVEQGDEQYF
>TRBV12-3/TRBV12-4|-|TRBJ1-2|-
TGTGCCAGCAGTTTAGGACAGGCCTATGGCTACACCTTC
CASSLGQAYGYTF
>TRBV7-9|-|TRBJ2-1|-
TGTGCCAGCAGCTTTCGAGAGAAGCAGTTCTTC
CASSFREKQFF
>TRBV5-1|-|TRBJ2-5|-
TGCGCCAGCAGCCGGGAGGACAGGGCCCAAGAGACCCAGTACTTC
CASSREDRAQETQYF
>TRBV6-5|-|TRBJ2-7|-
TGTGCCAGCAGTTACCTTCCACTAGGCTACGAGCAGTACTTC
CASSYLPLGYEQYF
>TRBV7-2|TRBD2|TRBJ2-3|few
TGTGCCAGCAGCAGACTAGCGGGGACAGATACGCAGTATTTT
CASSRLAGTDTQYF
>TRBV28|TRBD1|TRBJ1-1|-
TGTGCCAGCAGAACAGGACAGGGTGACACTGAAGCTTTCTTT
CASRTGQGDTEAFF
>TRBV3-1/TRBV3-2|TRBD1|TRBJ2-1|-
TGTGCCAGCAGCCTGAACAGGGGAAACGAGCAGTTCTTC
CASSLNRGNEQFF
>TRBV4-2|-|TRBJ1-6|few
TGTGCCAGCAGCCAAGATTCGCCCAGACACACGGATTCGTCCCTCCACTTT
CASSQDSPRHTDSSLHF
>TRBV11-2|-|TRBJ1-1|-
TGTGCCAGCAGCCCACCCGTGACGGGAACTGAAGCTTTCTTT
CASSPPVTGTEAFF
>TRBV25-1|-|TRBJ2-7|-
TGTGCCAGCAGTGTGACAGGAACCCCGTACTTC
CASSVTGTPYF
>TRBV28|TRBD2|TRBJ2-1|once
TGTGCCAGCAGTTTCCTAGCGGGTACGAGCTCCTACAATGAGCAGTTCTTC
CASSFLAGTSSYNEQFF
>TRBV27|-|TRBJ1-5|-
TGTGCCAGCAGTTTAGCCTCGCAGGGTCAGCCCCAGCATTTT
CASSLASQGQPQHF
>TRBV6-1|TRBD1|TRBJ1-4|-
TGTGCCAGCAGTGAAGCGCCCCGGGCAGGGGGCAGGGAAAAACTGTTTTTT
CASSEAPRAGGREKLFF
>TRBV6-4|-|TRBJ2-1|once
TGTGCCAGCAGTGACTCCTCAGGGCGGCTGCGTTTAACCTACAATGAGCAGTTCTTC
CASSDSSGRLRLTYNEQFF